These T cell receptor beta chains were read from a single sample in a study of T cell repertoires in cytomegalovirus infection. Using its own MiXCR run on the reads, TCRdb lists one record per CDR3 protein. The data show approximately 750,000 distinct CDR3 sequences, 35% to 45% seen once. Sequences were obtained from PBMCs. The receptors derive from a human donor in good health (CMV status not recorded). Some clones in this sample may be carry-over from other donors' samples. The CDR3 runs from the conserved cysteine through the conserved F or W. A D gene is named only where the DNA matches it firmly. Clone size is shown for a subset of rows, as once, few, many or a class of expanded clone.

TRBJ1-4	many	TRBD1	TRBV5-1	CASSLRGTENEKLFF	TGCGCCAGCAGCTTGCGTGGGACAGAGAATGAAAAACTGTTTTTT
TRBJ1-5	NA	NA	TRBV12-3/TRBV12-4	CASRLAGGNQPQHF	TGTGCCAGCAGATTGGCGGGGGGAAATCAGCCCCAGCATTTT
TRBJ1-4	NA	NA	TRBV28	CASSTGWADNEKLFF	TGTGCCAGCAGCACCGGTTGGGCCGATAATGAAAAACTGTTTTTT
TRBJ1-1	many	NA	TRBV12-3/TRBV12-4	CASSFPRDPSVNTEAFF	TGTGCCAGCAGTTTTCCCCGGGACCCCTCAGTTAACACTGAAGCTTTCTTT
TRBJ2-1	many	NA	TRBV7-9	CASSPGASWANEQFF	TGTGCCAGCAGCCCCGGGGCTTCATGGGCCAATGAGCAGTTCTTC
TRBJ2-1	NA	TRBD2	TRBV5-6	CASSFLTSGTYNEQFF	TGTGCCAGCAGCTTCCTTACTAGCGGGACATACAATGAGCAGTTCTTC
TRBJ2-7	few	NA	TRBV5-6	CASSLTGTLYEQYF	TGTGCCAGCAGCCTGACCGGGACTCTCTACGAGCAGTACTTC
TRBJ2-7	NA	NA	TRBV28	CATRQFSYEQYF	TGTGCCACGAGACAGTTCTCCTACGAGCAGTACTTC
TRBJ1-2	NA	NA	TRBV28	CASSLPGALNGYTF	TGTGCCAGCAGTTTGCCCGGGGCCCTAAATGGCTACACCTTC
TRBJ2-3	few	NA	TRBV12-3/TRBV12-4	CASRTIVTDTQYF	TGTGCCAGCAGAACGATCGTCACAGATACGCAGTATTTT
TRBJ2-1	many	NA	TRBV11-2	CASSLVGSPNEQFF	TGTGCCAGCAGCTTAGTGGGGTCGCCCAATGAGCAGTTCTTC
TRBJ1-5	few	NA	TRBV28	CASSSRAQHF	TGTGCCAGCAGTTCCCGAGCCCAGCATTTT
TRBJ1-5	few	NA	TRBV28	CASSLVQYQPQHF	TGTGCCAGCAGTTTAGTGCAGTATCAGCCCCAGCATTTT
TRBJ1-4	few	NA	TRBV6-5	CASSYSLGEREKLFF	TGTGCCAGCAGTTACTCGCTCGGGGAAAGGGAAAAACTGTTTTTT
TRBJ2-7	NA	NA	TRBV28	CASETSSYEKYF	TGTGCCAGCGAAACTTCGTCCTACGAGAAGTACTTC
TRBJ2-5	few	TRBD2	TRBV5-4	CASSFGSGIQETQYF	TGTGCCAGCAGCTTTGGTAGCGGGATTCAAGAGACCCAGTACTTC
TRBJ1-5	NA	TRBD1	TRBV15	CATSRSPGGESGQPQHF	TGTGCCACCAGCAGAAGCCCAGGGGGGGAATCCGGTCAGCCCCAGCATTTT
TRBJ2-1	few	NA	TRBV7-4	CASSLIKRNEQFF	TGTGCCAGCAGCTTAATCAAGCGCAATGAGCAGTTCTTC
TRBJ2-1	once	TRBD2	TRBV29-1	CSVEGLAVNNEQFF	TGCAGCGTTGAGGGACTAGCGGTTAACAATGAGCAGTTCTTC
TRBJ2-3	NA	NA	TRBV7-2	CASSFPPGTDTQYF	TGTGCCAGCAGCTTCCCCCCGGGCACAGATACGCAGTATTTT
TRBJ2-7	NA	NA	TRBV28	CASSPKRAVYEQYF	TGTGCCAGCAGCCCAAAGCGAGCCGTCTACGAGCAGTACTTC
TRBJ1-2	NA	NA	TRBV29-1	CSHPTDPAYGYTF	TGCAGCCATCCGACAGACCCGGCTTATGGCTACACCTTC
TRBJ2-1	NA	NA	TRBV10-3	CATPGGRALNEQFF	TGTGCCACCCCAGGGGGGAGGGCCCTCAATGAGCAGTTCTTC
TRBJ2-3	NA	TRBD1	TRBV2	CASSGVPGQGTDTQYF	TGTGCCAGCAGTGGGGTACCGGGACAGGGAACAGATACGCAGTATTTT
TRBJ2-1	few	NA	TRBV19	CASSVAVGPDEQFF	TGTGCCAGTAGTGTGGCAGTGGGCCCCGATGAGCAGTTCTTC
TRBJ2-7	NA	NA	TRBV11-1	CASSDTVDPSSYEQYF	TGTGCCAGCTCGGACACTGTGGACCCAAGCTCCTACGAGCAGTACTTC
TRBJ1-2	few	NA	TRBV15	CATSREGYGYTF	TGTGCCACCAGCAGAGAGGGGTATGGCTACACCTTC
TRBJ2-2	once	NA	TRBV7-2	CASSLARRAAGHNTGELFF	TGTGCCAGCAGCTTAGCGCGAAGGGCGGCAGGACATAACACCGGGGAGCTGTTTTTT
TRBJ2-1	NA	NA	TRBV25-1	CASSERDRISYNEQFF	TGTGCCAGCAGTGAAAGAGACAGAATCTCCTACAATGAGCAGTTCTTC
TRBJ2-1	NA	NA	TRBV12-3/TRBV12-4	CASSSTKFQFF	TGTGCCAGCAGTTCAACGAAGTTTCAGTTCTTC
TRBJ2-2	NA	TRBD2	TRBV11-2	CASSLDYRLAGGPGELFF	TGTGCCAGCAGCTTAGATTATAGACTAGCGGGAGGGCCCGGGGAGCTGTTTTTT
TRBJ2-1	NA	TRBD1	TRBV28	CASSPLPGQGADEQFF	TGTGCCAGCAGCCCCTTGCCGGGACAGGGGGCCGATGAGCAGTTCTTC
TRBJ2-7	few	TRBD2	TRBV28	CASSPKTSPPHYEQYF	TGTGCCAGCAGCCCTAAGACTAGCCCTCCTCACTACGAGCAGTACTTC
TRBJ1-4	NA	NA	TRBV2	CASRGIASTNEKLFF	TGTGCCAGCCGAGGGATTGCTTCAACTAATGAAAAACTGTTTTTT
TRBJ2-5	few	NA	TRBV4-1	CASSQVGQGRGETQYF	TGCGCCAGCAGCCAAGTTGGGCAGGGGCGGGGAGAGACCCAGTACTTC
TRBJ1-2	NA	NA	TRBV9	CASSVSPLPHYGYTF	TGTGCCAGCAGCGTATCTCCTCTCCCGCACTATGGCTACACCTTC
TRBJ2-4	NA	TRBD2	TRBV4-1	CASSQEVAGVGIQYF	TGCGCCAGCAGCCAGGAGGTAGCGGGAGTTGGCATTCAGTACTTC
TRBJ2-2	NA	TRBD2	TRBV6-5	CASSYSGVSGELFF	TGTGCCAGCAGTTACAGCGGGGTCTCCGGGGAGCTGTTTTTT
TRBJ1-5	NA	NA	TRBV6-1	CASSEGPTSNQPQHF	TGTGCCAGCAGTGAAGGACCGACTAGCAATCAGCCCCAGCATTTT
TRBJ1-5	many	TRBD1	TRBV6-1	CAGGQGDQPQHF	TGTGCCGGGGGACAGGGGGATCAGCCCCAGCATTTT
TRBJ1-5	NA	NA	TRBV24-1	CATQGGGLSDQPQHF	TGTGCCACTCAGGGCGGGGGGTTGAGCGATCAGCCCCAGCATTTT
TRBJ2-7	few	NA	TRBV7-6	CASSWGASSYEQYF	TGTGCCAGCAGCTGGGGAGCGAGCTCCTACGAGCAGTACTTC
TRBJ1-6	NA	NA	TRBV14	CASSQDWTYNSPLHF	TGTGCCAGCAGCCAAGATTGGACTTATAATTCACCCCTCCACTTT
TRBJ1-1	few	TRBD1	TRBV6-5	CASSYMGQLPMNTEAFF	TGTGCCAGCAGTTACATGGGACAGTTACCTATGAACACTGAAGCTTTCTTT
TRBJ1-1	NA	TRBD1	TRBV27	CASGQGARGLSGRGTEAFF	TGTGCCAGCGGACAGGGGGCCCGAGGATTATCTGGGAGAGGCACTGAAGCTTTCTTT
TRBJ2-5	few	TRBD2	TRBV20-1	CSASAFLAGGETQYF	TGCAGTGCTAGCGCCTTCCTAGCGGGAGGCGAGACCCAGTACTTC
TRBJ1-2	NA	NA	TRBV15	CATSRDPATYGYTF	TGTGCCACCAGCAGAGATCCGGCGACCTATGGCTACACCTTC
TRBJ1-6	NA	NA	TRBV9	CASSVVGQDNSPLHF	TGTGCCAGCAGCGTAGTGGGACAAGATAATTCACCCCTCCACTTT
TRBJ2-2	few	TRBD2	TRBV28	CASHKRGTGELFF	TGTGCCAGCCATAAGCGGGGGACCGGGGAGCTGTTTTTT
TRBJ1-1	many	NA	TRBV28	CASRPTGNTEAFF	TGTGCCAGCAGACCTACAGGGAACACTGAAGCTTTCTTT
TRBJ2-7	few	TRBD1	TRBV4-2	CASSQVRISGQDVNEQYF	TGTGCCAGCAGCCAAGTTAGGATTTCGGGACAGGATGTTAACGAGCAGTACTTC
TRBJ1-4	many	NA	TRBV7-8	CASSEYSKLNEKLFF	TGTGCCAGCAGCGAATACAGCAAATTAAATGAAAAACTGTTTTTT
TRBJ1-2	NA	TRBD1	TRBV7-3	CASSLARGHHGYTF	TGTGCCAGCAGCTTGGCCAGGGGGCATCACGGCTACACCTTC
TRBJ1-2	many	NA	TRBV7-6	CASSLSGDVWGAGGYTF	TGTGCCAGCAGCTTAAGCGGTGACGTGTGGGGAGCGGGGGGCTACACCTTC
TRBJ2-1	NA	NA	TRBV20-1	CSARRPGAEYNEQFF	TGCAGTGCTAGACGTCCCGGGGCCGAGTACAATGAGCAGTTCTTC
TRBJ1-1	once	NA	TRBV6-8	CASSAVSGGRTEAFF	TGTGCCAGCAGTGCGGTTTCGGGAGGGCGCACTGAAGCTTTCTTT
TRBJ1-1	NA	NA	TRBV29-1	CSVDTGEGTEAFF	TGCAGCGTTGATACGGGGGAGGGCACTGAAGCTTTCTTT
TRBJ2-3	NA	NA	TRBV6-4	CATARGTSTDTQYF	TGTGCCACCGCTCGGGGAACTAGCACAGATACGCAGTATTTT
TRBJ2-2	NA	TRBD1	TRBV6-5	CASSRETGGIAGELFF	TGTGCCAGCAGCCGAGAGACAGGGGGAATAGCCGGGGAGCTGTTTTTT
TRBJ1-1	NA	TRBD1	TRBV20-1	CSAHATGGGWREAFF	TGCAGTGCTCACGCGACAGGGGGAGGCTGGAGAGAAGCTTTCTTT